Following are 27 T cell receptor beta chains from one sample sequenced in a study of cytomegalovirus exposure and HLA in healthy donors. Primers for the PCR totalled 60 Vbeta and 13 Jbeta. The assay was immunoSEQ multiplex PCR, and TCRdb's table has in-frame clones only and misses some. The table has about 110,000 clones, 73% seen once. The source material was PBMCs. The receptor set was obtained from a man in his forties in good health and CMV-seronegative.

V usage is TRBV5-4 and J usage is TRBJ2-7; unclear D gene. V lost 0 bases and J lost 6, with 7 bases in between. This CDR3 has 12 residues. CDR1 SGHNT and CDR2 YYREEE come from the germline V gene (reference sequence). CDR3 protein: CASSLATGEQYF. The CDR3 DNA is TGTGCCAGCAGCTTGGCGACGGGCGAGCAGTACTTC.

The chain has TRBV29-1 and TRBJ2-7; tentative D call: TRBD1 (6 bases). This CDR3 has 12 amino acids. Trimming took 7 bases from V and 0 from J, leaving 10 bases between them. Germline V gene lookup returns CDR1 SQVTM and CDR2 ANQGSEA. CDR3 region: CSAGQYSYEQYF. CDR3 DNA sequence: TGCAGCGCCGGACAGTACTCCTACGAGCAGTACTTC.

This chain connects TRBV2 to TRBJ1-5; tentatively, D is TRBD1 (5 bases). Germline CDR1 and CDR2: SNHLY and FYNNEI. The CDR3 has 14 amino acids. V lost 4 bases to trimming and J lost 2 bases, with 9 bases between them. CDR3 sequence: CASSGAQGNQPQHF. The CDR3 DNA reads as TGTGCCAGCAGTGGGGCACAGGGCAATCAGCCCCAGCATTTT.

A single count supports this clone. This rearrangement joins TRBV5-1 to TRBJ2-7; perhaps TRBD2 as D (6 bases). CDR3 length equals 14 residues. Trimming cost V 0 bases and J 3 bases, with 10 bases left between them. From germline, CDR1 is SGHRS and CDR2 YFSETQ. CDR3 DNA: TGCGCCAGCAGCTTGGCCTCGGGGGTCTACGAGCAGTACTTC. Amino acid sequence: CASSLASGVYEQYF.

This clone has more than one count but fewer than ten. This chain uses TRBV6-1 with TRBJ2-5; the match to TRBD1 covers 9 bases. V lost 4 bases, J lost 2 bases, and 8 bases stayed unmatched. This CDR3 spans 16 amino acids. CDR1 MNHNS and CDR2 SASEGT come from the germline V gene. Here the CDR3 DNA reads TGTGCCAGCAGTGCCCGGACAGGGGTAATGCAAGAGACCCAGTACTTC. It yields the protein CASSARTGVMQETQYF.

The chain has TRBV2 and TRBJ2-7; D gene ambiguous. The CDR3 loop spans 13 amino acids. Per germline, CDR1 SNHLY and CDR2 FYNNEI. V lost 2 bases and J lost 0, with 5 bases in between. The CDR3 bases are TGTGCCAGCAGTGAATCCATCTCCTACGAGCAGTACTTC. It specifies CASSESISYEQYF.

The genes are TRBV18 and TRBJ2-1; the D gene is possibly TRBD2 (5 bases). V shed 3 bases and J shed 9 bases, with 12 bases lying between them. The germline V gene has CDR1 KGHSH and CDR2 LQKENI. The CDR3 is made up of 13 amino acids. The DNA for the CDR3 is TGTGCCAGCTCACCCTCGATGAGCGGTGAGCAGTTCTTC. It codes for CASSPSMSGEQFF.

The rearrangement uses TRBV7-8 and TRBJ2-5, with TRBD2 matching 8 bases. Germline CDR1 is SGHVS and CDR2 is FQNEAQ. With 0 bases clipped from V and 5 bases from J, the junction kept 8 bases outside the gene matches. The CDR3 covers 16 residues. The CDR3 region is CASSLAPGGVGETQYF. The CDR3 DNA is TGTGCCAGCAGCTTAGCCCCCGGGGGGGTCGGGGAGACCCAGTACTTC.

On this clone: A read error may account for a junction end that differs from germline. This chain uses TRBV7-7 with TRBJ1-2; D unresolved. CDR3 length: 18 residues. Germline V gene data show CDR1 as SSHAT and CDR2 as FNYEAQ (reference sequence). The DNA of the CDR3 is TGTGCTAGCAGCCAAGGCCCTCCGCAGGAACCCTTTAACTATGGCTACACCTTC. Its protein is CASSQGPPQEPFNYGYTF.

This chain joins TRBV28 and TRBJ2-2, with 7 bases matching TRBD2. The junction had 7 bases not matched to a gene; V was cut back by 7 bases and J by 5 bases. There are 14 residues in the CDR3. Germline CDR1 MDHEN, CDR2 SYDVKM. In DNA form, the CDR3 reads TGTGCCAGCACCACACCTAGCGGAACCGGGGAGCTGTTTTTT. The encoded protein is CASTTPSGTGELFF. Together with reference TRBV28 and TRBJ2-2, the CDR3 gives the full variable domain: DVKVTQSSRYLVKRTGEKVFLECVQDMDHENMFWYRQDPGLGLRLIYFSYDVKMKEKGDIPEGYSVSREKKERFSLILESASTNQTSMYLCASTTPSGTGELFFGEGSRLTVL.

This chain joins TRBV15 and TRBJ2-7; possibly TRBD1 for D (7 bases). Germline CDR1 is LNHNV and CDR2 is YYDKDF (reference sequence). With 0 bases removed from V and 6 bases from J, the gap between germline ends came to 27 bases. The CDR3 covers 19 residues. CDR3 sequence (DNA): TGTGCCACCAGCAGAGATGCAGCAGTCTTTGGAGGGACAGCGAGCGAGCAGTACTTC. As protein: CATSRDAAVFGGTASEQYF.

This chain links TRBV19 with TRBJ1-2; D is unclear. The germline V and J ends were trimmed by 11 bases and 1 base, with 14 bases remaining between them. Per the germline V gene, CDR1 is LNHDA and CDR2 is SQIVND (reference sequence). The CDR3 has 13 amino acids. CDR3 region: CASQAGSNYGYTF. CDR3 DNA: TGTGCCTCCCAGGCGGGGAGTAACTATGGCTACACCTTC.

V usage is TRBV7-9 and J usage is TRBJ1-3; 7 positions agree with TRBD1. CDR3 length: 17 residues. Germline CDR1 and CDR2: SEHNR and FQNEAQ (reference sequence). The V segment lost 5 bases and the J segment 0 bases; nucleotides outside the gene matches: 10. The CDR3 protein is CASSNTGATRSGNTIYF. The CDR3 DNA follows: TGTGCCAGCAGCAATACAGGGGCGACACGCTCTGGAAACACCATATATTTT.

CDR3 in DNA: TGTGCCAGCAGTGTAGACACGCTCTCTGGAAACACCATATATTTT. This codes for CASSVDTLSGNTIYF. V and J are TRBV6-1 and TRBJ1-3; D not resolved. Trimming removed 4 bases from V and 0 bases from J, with 10 bases in between. CDR1 and CDR2 from the germline V gene are MNHNS and SASEGT. This CDR3 has 15 amino acids.

The chain couples TRBV10-3 to TRBJ2-5; tentatively, D is TRBD1 (5 bases). CDR3 length equals 13 residues. V shed 8 bases and J shed 5 bases, with 15 bases lying between them. Germline V lookup: CDR1 ENHRY, CDR2 SYGVKD. This CDR3 reads CAISGQLRETQYF. The DNA for the CDR3 is TGTGCCATCTCAGGACAACTCCGGGAGACCCAGTACTTC.

The chain links TRBV11-2 to TRBJ2-3, with D perhaps matching TRBD2 (7 bases). The V gene lost 5 bases and the J gene lost 8 bases, with 17 bases spanning the gap. The germline CDR1 and CDR2 sequences are SGHAT and FQNNGV. The CDR3 length is 14 residues. As DNA, the CDR3 is TGTGCCAGCAGCCGCGGGGGCCGGTCAGGTACGCAGTATTTT. It encodes CASSRGGRSGTQYF.

V usage is TRBV5-1 and J usage is TRBJ2-1, with a tentative D call TRBD1 (6 bases). CDR1 is SGHRS, CDR2 YFSETQ, per germline. Between the trimmed V and J ends, which lost 3 bases and 2 bases, there was a span of 12 bases. The CDR3 runs to 15 residues. This CDR3 is CASSSGQYPYNEQFF. CDR3 sequence (DNA): TGCGCCAGCAGCTCAGGACAGTACCCCTACAATGAGCAGTTCTTC.

The V gene is TRBV6-5, the J gene TRBJ1-5, with TRBD1 identical over 10 bases. Germline-derived CDR1 and CDR2 are MNHEY and SVGAGI. The CDR3 is 15 residues long. The V gene end was trimmed by 5 bases and the J gene end by 3 bases; junction bases not matched to a gene: 4. CDR3 in amino acids: CASSKDRGDNQPQHF. CDR3 DNA sequence: TGTGCCAGCAGTAAGGACAGGGGGGACAATCAGCCCCAGCATTTT.

J is TRBJ2-7 and V is TRBV19; tentatively, D is TRBD2 (6 bases). CDR1 and CDR2 from the germline V gene are LNHDA and SQIVND (reference sequence). The V end lost 9 bases, the J end lost 6 bases, and 18 bases lay between the germline ends. The CDR3 runs to 13 residues. The CDR3 nucleotides read TGTGCCAGCCGGACTGGCGGGGAAGGCGAGCAGTACTTC. Protein product: CASRTGGEGEQYF.

This chain joins TRBV7-6 and TRBJ2-1; D not certain. Trimming pared 5 bases from V and 6 bases from J, leaving 17 bases between. The germline gives CDR1 SGHVS, CDR2 FNYEAQ. This CDR3 has 15 residues. The CDR3 region is CASSSIEFPLNEQFF. The DNA of the CDR3 is TGTGCCAGCAGCAGCATCGAATTCCCCCTCAATGAGCAGTTCTTC. Based on the CDR3 plus reference TRBV7-6 and TRBJ2-1, the full variable domain is GAGVSQSPRYKVTKRGQDVALRCDPISGHVSLYWYRQALGQGPEFLTYFNYEAQQDKSGLPNDRFSAERPEGSISTLTIQRTEQRDSAMYRCASSSIEFPLNEQFFGPGTRLTVL.

Only a few counts were recorded for this clone. This chain connects TRBV7-2 to TRBJ2-7; 14 bases map to TRBD2. Looked up from germline, CDR1 is SGHTA and CDR2 is FQGNSA. The trim removed 1 base at V and 2 bases at J, leaving 7 bases unmatched. The CDR3 is 18 residues long. CDR3: CASSLVPTSGGATYEQYF. The CDR3, as DNA: TGTGCCAGCAGCTTAGTTCCGACTAGCGGGGGGGCTACCTACGAGCAGTACTTC.

The chain employs TRBV5-5 and TRBJ1-2, with D perhaps TRBD1 (6 bases). Trimming pared 4 bases from V and 8 bases from J, leaving 18 bases between. This CDR3 has 14 residues. Germline V CDR1 and CDR2: SGHKS, YYEKEE (reference sequence). In nucleotides, the CDR3 is TGTGCCAGCAGCGACGGACAGTCCCTCGGGGGCTACACCTTC. This gives the protein CASSDGQSLGGYTF.

This chain uses TRBV13 with TRBJ2-1; 13 positions match TRBD2. Germline V gene sequence: CDR1 PRHDT, CDR2 FYEKMQ (reference sequence). Losses at the gene ends were 6 bases for V and 10 bases for J; bases not matched to a gene: 3. The CDR3 sequence is 13 residues long. DNA of the CDR3: TGTGCCAGCAGAGGGACTAGCGGGGCCGAGCAGTTCTTC. It codes for CASRGTSGAEQFF.

The chain combines TRBV19 with TRBJ2-1, with unresolved D. V lost 2 bases, J lost 9 bases, and 11 bases lay in between. In germline, CDR1 is LNHDA, CDR2 SQIVND (reference sequence). This CDR3 has 13 amino acids. The CDR3 sequence is CASSIWHPREQFF. The CDR3 nucleotides are TGTGCCAGTAGTATATGGCACCCACGTGAGCAGTTCTTC.

The gene calls are TRBV5-6 and TRBJ2-1; D unclear. V was trimmed by 4 bases and J by 9 bases, leaving 14 bases between them. The CDR3 is 13 residues long. The germline CDR1 and CDR2 sequences are SGHDT and YYEEEE. The CDR3 DNA sequence: TGTGCCAGCAGCCTCCAGGCCGTCAGTGAGCAGTTCTTC. Residues: CASSLQAVSEQFF.

The chain couples TRBV4-1 to TRBJ1-5; no firm D call. CDR1 is MGHRA and CDR2 is YSYEKL in the germline V gene. There are 13 residues in the CDR3. Trimming stripped 2 bases from V and 7 bases from J, with 9 bases between. The CDR3 is CASSQFVSQPQHF. CDR3 sequence (DNA): TGCGCCAGCAGCCAATTCGTCTCCCAGCCCCAGCATTTT.

V is TRBV6-6 and J is TRBJ1-1, with D possibly TRBD1 on 5 matching bases. V gave up 0 bases and J gave up 0 bases, with 8 bases separating them. The CDR3 length is 15 residues. Germline V CDR1 and CDR2: MNHNY, SVGAGI (reference sequence). The CDR3 is CASSYSRGLNTEAFF. As DNA, the CDR3 is TGTGCCAGCAGTTACTCTCGGGGGTTGAACACTGAAGCTTTCTTT.